The 9 T cell receptor beta chains in this list originate from one sample, sequenced in a study of identical twins. From the 5' RACE reads, TCRdb called clonotypes with MiXCR, one entry per CDR3 protein. Of 270,000 or so distinct CDR3 sequences in the sample, about 8.9% are singletons; the top ten hold less than 4%. These same records also appear under a second study, on yellow fever vaccine responses in identical twins.

The material sequenced was CD8+ T cells sorted from blood. The receptors originated from a young woman in good health.

This clonotype appeared a few times. The J gene is TRBJ2-3, the V gene TRBV12-3 or TRBV12-4; 7 bases match TRBD2. This CDR3 comprises 14 residues. V shed 6 bases and J 6 bases; nucleotides not matched to a gene: 9. The chain's CDR3 is CASSRTSARDTQYF. The CDR3 DNA reads TGTGCCAGCAGCCGTACTAGCGCCAGGGATACGCAGTATTTT.

The table lists this clonotype with a few counts. The chain couples TRBV5-6 to TRBJ2-2; 9 bases match TRBD1. V lost 3 bases, J lost 7 bases, and 4 bases stayed unmatched. CDR1 and CDR2 (germline): SGHDT, YYEEEE. The CDR3 is made up of 14 amino acids. The CDR3 sequence: CASSSGTGFGELFF. CDR3 nucleotide sequence: TGTGCCAGCAGCTCCGGGACAGGGTTCGGGGAGCTGTTTTTT.

As for this clonotype: Relative to the germline gene, one junction end is altered; a read error may explain this. V usage is TRBV4-1 and J usage is TRBJ2-1, with 12 nucleotides matching TRBD2. CDR3 length equals 16 residues. Germline loops: CDR1 MGHRA, CDR2 YSYEKL. The CDR3 region has the DNA TGCGCCAGCAGCCAAGATCAACTAGCGGGAGGCCAGGGAGGAATCTTC. Protein: CASSQDQLAGGQGGIF.

The chain carries TRBV12-3 or TRBV12-4 and TRBJ1-2; D ambiguous. V gave up 2 bases and J gave up 6 bases, with 16 bases separating them. This CDR3 has 15 amino acids. In DNA, the CDR3 is TGTGCCAGCAGTTTAACATTGGACTGGGAGAATGGCTACACCTTC. Its protein is CASSLTLDWENGYTF.

This clonotype was picked up many times. The chain has TRBV7-9 and TRBJ2-7; TRBD2 matches at 7 bases. CDR3 size: 15 residues. Losses at the gene ends were 2 bases for V and 0 bases for J; bases not matched to a gene: 4. Germline loops: CDR1 SEHNR, CDR2 FQNEAQ (reference sequence). DNA for the CDR3: TGTGCCAGCAGCTTATCACCGGGGGGCTCCTACGAGCAGTACTTC. As protein: CASSLSPGGSYEQYF. Supplemented by reference TRBV7-9 and TRBJ2-7, the full variable domain reads DTGVSQNPRHKITKRGQNVTFRCDPISEHNRLYWYRQTLGQGPEFLTYFQNEAQLEKSRLLSDRFSAERPKGSFSTLEIQRTEQGDSAMYLCASSLSPGGSYEQYFGPGTRLTVT.

CDR3 coding DNA: TGTGCCAGCAGTTCCCCGGGGGGACAATTCACAGATACGCAGTATTTT. Translated: CASSSPGGQFTDTQYF. This sequence joins TRBV28 and TRBJ2-3; D perhaps matches TRBD2 (7 bases). Trimming cost V 4 bases and J 2 bases, with 16 bases left between them. Germline V gene lookup returns CDR1 MDHEN and CDR2 SYDVKM. The CDR3 length is 16 residues.

This sequence joins TRBV21-1 and TRBJ2-3; the D segment call TRBD2 is taken from the table without a DNA check. TRBV21-1 has pseudogene status. This CDR3 has 16 residues. The CDR3 protein is CASRGLAGHSTDTQYF. The CDR3 nucleotides read TGTGCCAGCAGGGGACTAGCGGGGCACAGCACAGATACGCAGTATTTT.

The chain combines TRBV19 with TRBJ2-1, with D perhaps assigned TRBD1 or TRBD2 (7 bases each). Trimming stripped 6 bases from V and 8 bases from J, with 23 bases between. CDR1 is LNHDA, CDR2 SQIVND, per germline (reference sequence). This CDR3 spans 16 amino acids. CDR3 residues: CASRLRGRELPDEQFF. The CDR3 coding sequence is TGTGCCAGTAGGTTGAGGGGGCGGGAGCTCCCAGATGAGCAGTTCTTC.

This clonotype was recorded many times. The gene calls are TRBV7-9 and TRBJ2-5; TRBD2 might be the D (7 bases). The CDR3 loop spans 16 amino acids. Germline CDR1 reads SEHNR; CDR2 reads FQNEAQ (reference sequence). The germline V and J ends were trimmed by 5 bases and 5 bases, with 21 bases remaining between them. DNA of the CDR3: TGTGCCAGCAGCGCCTTTCTAGGGGGGGCCGACGAGACCCAGTACTTC. Encoded protein: CASSAFLGGADETQYF.